This T cell receptor beta chain was recorded in a study of spatial heterogeneity in lung cancer. Trimming shortened V by 7 bases and J by 7 bases, and 7 bases separated the two germline ends. The length of the CDR3 is 11 residues. The V gene's germline CDR1 is MDHEN and CDR2 SYDVKM. Time point reported: blood at routine non-recurrence follow-up after resection. TCRs were sequenced from unsorted whole RNA of tumor, nontumor lung or PBMC. This clonotype was counted many times. The antigen remains unidentified. Study-level points and caveats: Among blood samples, ubiquitous expanded tumor TCRs appeared more at resection than at follow-up.

Via MiXCR, TCRdb re-called the 5' RACE reads, giving one row per CDR3 protein. Seen here are some 120,000 distinct CDR3 sequences, more than 10% observed once, and the top ten hold roughly 17%. This specimen was PBMCs, taken at follow-up. The receptor was isolated from a male donor with early-stage non-small cell lung cancer. The chain has TRBV28 and TRBJ1-4; D gene uncertain. The CDR3 sequence: CASTPGEKLFF. CDR3 coding DNA: TGTGCCAGCACTCCAGGTGAAAAACTGTTTTTT.